This T cell receptor beta chain was observed in a study of blood T cell repertoires in COVID-19. Study-wide context: There were acute and convalescent COVID-19 samples, and they came from the United States, Italy and Spain.

In the source study's methods: Reference gene primer amplification in the assay estimated nucleated cell counts. Repertoires were generated with immunoSEQ multiplex PCR, while TCRdb's copy carries only in-frame clones and drops some. The DNA was the basis for D and trimming; V, J and clone size are from that table. The sample gives 490,000 or so clones, about nine tenths of which show up once; under 9.5% is in the top ten. The CDR3 spans 15 residues. CDR1 KGHSH and CDR2 LQKENI come from the germline V gene. Trimming removed 3 bases from V and 2 bases from J; junction bases left unmatched: 3. On this clone itself: Other DNA sequences of this sample code for an identical CDR3.

The rearrangement uses TRBV18 and TRBJ2-5; 10 bases fit TRBD2. Sequenced input: PBMCs or T cells enriched from blood (not recorded which). The clonotype was recovered from a woman in her fifties or sixties who had recovered from COVID-19. Here the CDR3 reads CASSPVAGGQETQYF. In DNA, the CDR3 is TGTGCCAGCTCACCGGTAGCGGGGGGTCAAGAGACCCAGTACTTC.